This T cell receptor (beta chain) was observed in a study of blood T cell repertoires in COVID-19. Clones were sequenced by immunoSEQ multiplex PCR, and TCRdb holds only the in-frame ones, with some missing. The profile shows some 340,000 clones, more than 90% of them singletons. Before they entered the study, exposed participants had met a COVID-19 case within 2 weeks. V gave up 0 bases and J gave up 5 bases, with 8 bases separating them. Germline CDR1 is KGHSH and CDR2 is LQKENI. The CDR3 extends over 13 amino acids. Source material: PBMCs or T cells enriched from blood (not recorded which). The receptor comes from a woman in her thirties who had been exposed to COVID-19. The chain employs TRBV18 and TRBJ2-7; no clear D gene. The CDR3 DNA is TGTGCCAGCTCACCACCGTCTAATCACGAGCAGTACTTC. It specifies CASSPPSNHEQYF.